This is a list of T cell receptor beta chains from one sample in a study of blood T cell repertoires in COVID-19. The repertoire was sequenced with immunoSEQ multiplex PCR; TCRdb's copy has only in-frame clones and lacks some. This sample has 200,000 to 250,000 clones, with approximately 90% found just once. The sample comprised peripheral blood. These receptors originate from a man in his sixties with COVID-19, enrolled during active disease. CDR3s leave out the opening cysteine and the closing phenylalanine or tryptophan. The size field is filled for only some rows; it gives once, few, many or a size class.

size,J,V,CDR3
few,TRBJ1-4,TRBV7-9,ASSPTGPELEKLF
-,TRBJ2-3,TRBV10-3,AISSRLAGDTQIAQY
-,TRBJ2-1,TRBV7-3,ASSLPPWIAGVYEQF
-,TRBJ1-5,TRBV18,ASSPGGIDQPQH
-,TRBJ2-7,TRBV5-4,ASSTGGINYEQY
few,TRBJ1-2,TRBV27,ASSVQGRYGYT
-,TRBJ1-2,TRBV5-6,ASSLPLMDSPYGYT
-,TRBJ2-7,TRBV6-5,ASSPQGLGSSAEY
-,TRBJ2-5,TRBV20-1,SASPSGRKETQY
-,TRBJ2-1,TRBV3-1/TRBV3-2,ASSQDGLVYNEQF
few,TRBJ2-3,TRBV18,ASTERQGTDTQY
-,TRBJ2-7,TRBV20-1,SASFGGSSYEQY
-,TRBJ2-2,TRBV5-1,ASSLTSGTPGELF
-,TRBJ2-4,TRBV7-8,ASSLGPGQGVGVAKNIQY
few,TRBJ2-1,TRBV5-1,ASSYITSGTNNEQF
once,TRBJ1-2,TRBV30,AWSVYRGRNYGYT
-,TRBJ2-3,TRBV4-2,ASSQEASGGIRADTQY
-,TRBJ1-1,TRBV5-8,ASGQSQVNTEAF
few,TRBJ2-5,TRBV2,ASSRQGGQETQY
-,TRBJ1-6,TRBV30,AWGRGTGGLFNNSPLH
-,TRBJ1-2,TRBV3-1/TRBV3-2,ASGRTGKGAYGYT
few,TRBJ1-6,TRBV20-1,SASGPGSYNSPLH
-,TRBJ1-2,TRBV12-3/TRBV12-4,ASSWRVGYT
-,TRBJ2-7,TRBV18,ASSPRDTYYEQY
-,TRBJ2-7,TRBV14,ASSQTTGPVEQY
-,TRBJ2-5,TRBV19,ASSISGGGLETQY
once,TRBJ2-7,TRBV18,ASGQQGNSYEQY
-,TRBJ2-1,TRBV2,ASSAQGLSYNEQF
-,TRBJ1-5,TRBV27,ASNLRGGQGAQPQH
-,TRBJ2-2,TRBV28,ASRTGGQPFTGELF
-,TRBJ2-2,TRBV4-1,ASSPGTANTGELF
once,TRBJ2-5,TRBV18,ASSSGVIETQY
few,TRBJ2-1,TRBV12-3/TRBV12-4,ASSALYNEQF
-,TRBJ2-3,TRBV9,ASSPTGGGPDTQY
-,TRBJ2-3,TRBV9,ASSVQTSGTDTQY
-,TRBJ1-6,TRBV18,ASSPPGQGKPYNSPLH
-,TRBJ1-1,TRBV7-9,ASSLGGARSTEAF
-,TRBJ2-5,TRBV5-1,ASSLRQRPETQY
-,TRBJ2-1,TRBV2,ASGLAGESYNEQF
-,TRBJ2-5,TRBV5-1,ASSLVGSEETQY
-,TRBJ2-5,TRBV24-1,ATSVGGGAGETQY